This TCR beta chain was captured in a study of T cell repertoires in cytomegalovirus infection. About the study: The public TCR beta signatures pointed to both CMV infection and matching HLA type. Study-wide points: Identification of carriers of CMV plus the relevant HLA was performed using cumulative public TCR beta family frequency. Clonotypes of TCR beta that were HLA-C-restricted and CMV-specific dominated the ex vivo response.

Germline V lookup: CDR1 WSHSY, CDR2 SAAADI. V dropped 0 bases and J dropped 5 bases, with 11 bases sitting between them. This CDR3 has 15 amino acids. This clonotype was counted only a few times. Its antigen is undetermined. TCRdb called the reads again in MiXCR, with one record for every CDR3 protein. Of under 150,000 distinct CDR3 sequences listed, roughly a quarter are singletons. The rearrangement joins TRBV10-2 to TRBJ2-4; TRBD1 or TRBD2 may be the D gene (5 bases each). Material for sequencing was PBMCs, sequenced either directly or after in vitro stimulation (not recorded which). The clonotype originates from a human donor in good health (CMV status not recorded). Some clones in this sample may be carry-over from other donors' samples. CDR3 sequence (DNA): TGCGCCAGCAGTGAGTCGAGGGGTTGGCAAAACATTCAGTACTTC. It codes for CASSESRGWQNIQYF.